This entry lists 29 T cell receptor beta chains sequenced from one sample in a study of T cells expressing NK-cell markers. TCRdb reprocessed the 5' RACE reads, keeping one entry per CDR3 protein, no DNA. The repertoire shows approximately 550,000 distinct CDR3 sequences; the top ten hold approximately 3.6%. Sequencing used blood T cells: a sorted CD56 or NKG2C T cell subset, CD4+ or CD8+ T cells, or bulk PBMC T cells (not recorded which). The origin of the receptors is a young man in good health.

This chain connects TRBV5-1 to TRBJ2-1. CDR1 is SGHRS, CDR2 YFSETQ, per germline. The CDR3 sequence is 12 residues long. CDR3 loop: CASSFGGSGQFF.

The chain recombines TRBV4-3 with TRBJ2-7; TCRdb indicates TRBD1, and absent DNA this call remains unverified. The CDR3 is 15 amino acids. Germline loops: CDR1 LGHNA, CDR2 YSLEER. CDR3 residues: CASSPLTGLRYEQYF.

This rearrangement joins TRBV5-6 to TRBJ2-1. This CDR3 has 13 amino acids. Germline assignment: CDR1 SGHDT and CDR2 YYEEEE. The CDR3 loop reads CASSTEGYNEQFF.

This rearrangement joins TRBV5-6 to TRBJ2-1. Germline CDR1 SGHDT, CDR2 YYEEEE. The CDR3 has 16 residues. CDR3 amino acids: CASSLLSVSPVGEQFF.

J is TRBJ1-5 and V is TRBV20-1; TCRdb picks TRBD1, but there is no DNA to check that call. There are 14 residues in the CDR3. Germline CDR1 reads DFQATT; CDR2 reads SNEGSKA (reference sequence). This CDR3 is CSARGGDSNQPQHF.

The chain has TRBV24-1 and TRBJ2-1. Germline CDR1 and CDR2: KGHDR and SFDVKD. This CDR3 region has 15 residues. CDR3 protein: CATSEPRTFYNEQFF.

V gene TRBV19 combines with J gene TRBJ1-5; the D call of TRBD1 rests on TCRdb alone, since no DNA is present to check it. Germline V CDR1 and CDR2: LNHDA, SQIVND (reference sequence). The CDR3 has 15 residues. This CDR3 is CASSIGVRGNQPQHF.

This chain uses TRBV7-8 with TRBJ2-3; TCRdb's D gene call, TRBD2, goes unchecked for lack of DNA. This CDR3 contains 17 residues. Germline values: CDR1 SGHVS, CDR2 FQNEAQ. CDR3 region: CASSYPVLAGGPDTQYF.

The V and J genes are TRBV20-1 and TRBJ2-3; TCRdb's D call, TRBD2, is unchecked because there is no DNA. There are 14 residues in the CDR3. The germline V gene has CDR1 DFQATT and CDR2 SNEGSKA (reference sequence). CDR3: CSGSSGGPTDTQYF.

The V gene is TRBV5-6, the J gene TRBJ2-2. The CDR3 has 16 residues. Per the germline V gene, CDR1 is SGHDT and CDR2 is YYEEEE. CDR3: CASSLLGNENTGELFF.

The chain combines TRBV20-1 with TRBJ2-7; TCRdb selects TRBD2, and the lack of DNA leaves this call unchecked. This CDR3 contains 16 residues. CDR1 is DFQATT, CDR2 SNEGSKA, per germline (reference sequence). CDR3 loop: CSASYPNAGVSYEQYF.

CDR3 protein: CASSPRRGGQPQHF. The gene calls are TRBV12-3 or TRBV12-4 and TRBJ1-5. This CDR3 has 14 residues.

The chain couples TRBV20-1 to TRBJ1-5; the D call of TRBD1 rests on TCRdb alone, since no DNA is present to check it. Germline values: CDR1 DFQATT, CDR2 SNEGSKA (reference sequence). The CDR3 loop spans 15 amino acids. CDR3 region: CSATVGVDYNQPQHF.

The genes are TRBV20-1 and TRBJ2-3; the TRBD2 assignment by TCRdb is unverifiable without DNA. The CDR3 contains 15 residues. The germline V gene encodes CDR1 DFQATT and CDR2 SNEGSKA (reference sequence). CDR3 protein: CSALIGGTSTDTQYF.

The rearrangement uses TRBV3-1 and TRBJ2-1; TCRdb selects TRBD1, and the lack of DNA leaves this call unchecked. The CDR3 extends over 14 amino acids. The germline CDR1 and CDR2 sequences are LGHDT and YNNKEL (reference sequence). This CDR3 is CASSSRDRDNEQFF.

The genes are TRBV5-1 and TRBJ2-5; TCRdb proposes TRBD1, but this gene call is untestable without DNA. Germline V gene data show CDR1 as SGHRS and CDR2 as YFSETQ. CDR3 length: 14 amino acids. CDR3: CASTGQGFQETQYF.

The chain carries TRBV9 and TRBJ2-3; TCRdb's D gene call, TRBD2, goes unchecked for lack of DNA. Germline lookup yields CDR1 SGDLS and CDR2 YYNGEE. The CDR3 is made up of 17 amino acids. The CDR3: CASSPGRAGVLLDTQYF.

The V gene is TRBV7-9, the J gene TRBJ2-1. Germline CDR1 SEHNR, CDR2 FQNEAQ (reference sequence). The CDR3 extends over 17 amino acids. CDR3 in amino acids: CASSSQRTGAAYNEQFF.

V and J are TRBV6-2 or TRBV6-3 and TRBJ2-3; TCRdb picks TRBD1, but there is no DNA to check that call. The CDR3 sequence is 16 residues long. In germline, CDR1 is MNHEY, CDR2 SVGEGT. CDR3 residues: CASSYRQGLFTDTQYF.

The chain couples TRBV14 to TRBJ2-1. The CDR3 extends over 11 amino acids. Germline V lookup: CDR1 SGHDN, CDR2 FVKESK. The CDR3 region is CASSQELVQFF.

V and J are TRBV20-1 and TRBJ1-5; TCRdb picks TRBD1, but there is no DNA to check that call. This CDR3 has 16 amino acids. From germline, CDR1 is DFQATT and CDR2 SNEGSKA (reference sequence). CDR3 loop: CSARGQGAGGNQPQHF.

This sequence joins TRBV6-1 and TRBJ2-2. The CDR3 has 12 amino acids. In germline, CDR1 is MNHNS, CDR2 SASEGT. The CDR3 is CASRVNTGELFF.

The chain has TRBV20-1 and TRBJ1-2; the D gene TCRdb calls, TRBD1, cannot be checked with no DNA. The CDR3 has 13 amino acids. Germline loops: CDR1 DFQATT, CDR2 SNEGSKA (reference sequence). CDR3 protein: CSAIRTGLYGYTF.

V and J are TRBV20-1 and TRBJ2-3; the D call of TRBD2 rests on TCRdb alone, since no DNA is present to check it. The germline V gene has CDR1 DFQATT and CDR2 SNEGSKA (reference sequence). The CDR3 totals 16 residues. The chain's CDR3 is CSARSWLGGSTDTQYF.

The CDR3 protein is CASSRITGTNEKLFF. The V call is TRBV7-2, the J call TRBJ1-4; TCRdb names TRBD1, which stays unverified in the absence of DNA. The V gene's germline CDR1 is SGHTA and CDR2 FQGNSA. The CDR3 is made up of 15 amino acids.

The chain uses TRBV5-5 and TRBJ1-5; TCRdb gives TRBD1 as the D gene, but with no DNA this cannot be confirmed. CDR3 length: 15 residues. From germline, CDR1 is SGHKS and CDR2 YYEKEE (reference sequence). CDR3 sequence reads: CASSGGGLSNQPQHF.

The CDR3 sequence is CASFRTESSGANVLTF. The V call is TRBV5-1, the J call TRBJ2-6; TCRdb's D call of TRBD1 is untestable without DNA. This CDR3 contains 16 residues. Germline-derived CDR1 and CDR2 are SGHRS and YFSETQ.

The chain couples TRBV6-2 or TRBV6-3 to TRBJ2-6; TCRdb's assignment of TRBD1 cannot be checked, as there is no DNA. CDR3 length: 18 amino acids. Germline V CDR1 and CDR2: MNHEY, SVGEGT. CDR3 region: CASLDPPGSGTGANVLTF.

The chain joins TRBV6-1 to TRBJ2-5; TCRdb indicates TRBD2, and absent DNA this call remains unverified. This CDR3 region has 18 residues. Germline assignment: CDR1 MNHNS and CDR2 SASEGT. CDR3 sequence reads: CASSVSSGRSAGRETQYF.